The subject of this entry is one TCR beta chain. Its antigen is still unknown. No much larger clone is present one base from it, and per-base qualities are unavailable. The collaborating institutions used their own protocols to collect whole blood in K2EDTA tubes. Collaborator samples were shipped for TCRbeta analysis as frozen whole blood, isolated PBMCs, or DNA extracted from either sample type. This entry is derived from a study of blood T cell repertoires in COVID-19 (dated by TCRdb to the early 2020s). About the investigation overall: Collaborator samples came from the United States, Italy and Spain and covered acute and convalescent phases of COVID-19. The prospective study material was composed of cDNA or gDNA derived from T cells, B-cell-depleted T cells, or PBMCs. The dataset comprised deeply sampled blood TCRbeta repertoires from subjects exposed to, actively infected with, or recovered from COVID-19. The repertoires were released in a freely available public database meant as a resource for research on the immune response to SARS-CoV-2. Samples came from the ongoing ImmuneRACE study (first 160 participants) plus 1,254 subjects from 6 global collaborators. The sample metadata nearly always contained a de-identified subject ID, COVID-19 status, age in years and sex. Where HLA class I and class II types were available, the types were taken from metadata supplied by the sample provider, not from assay-based typing. Points the paper makes about the study in general: How much clinical and demographic metadata was included differed by source and by participant, and the metadata was provided uncurated.

The immunoSEQ Assay, a bias-controlled multiplex PCR, was used to amplify TCRbeta CDR3 regions from genomic DNA. The published analysis was carried out like this. Nucleated cell counts per sample were estimated from amplification of reference gene primers within the assay. To quantify the absolute abundance of each unique TCRbeta CDR3 rearrangement, sequence reads were collapsed and filtered. For each sample, productive Simpson clonality was calculated as the square root of Simpson's diversity index over productive rearrangements. What TCRdb holds here is the immuneACCESS table cut down to in-frame rearrangements. Part of the clones is not present; checked against another copy, under half of the missing clones reflect an unresolved V gene, and the others are unexplained. V and J calls and clone size follow that table, whereas D and trimming were derived from the DNA. This sample gives around 140,000 clones in total; approximately 90% of them show up just once. The ten top clones hold just under 3% of the sample.

This receptor was obtained from a man in his 60s with active or convalescent COVID-19. The source material was peripheral blood.

The DNA reads TGTGCCACCAGACTAGCGGACCCTTACGAGCAGTACTTC. Translated, this is CATRLADPYEQYF. This receptor chain uses TRBV2 and TRBJ2-7; TRBD2 matches 9 bases in the middle. Here V drops 10 bases and J drops 4 bases, and the junction holds 8 bases not matched to any gene. From a lookup of the germline V gene, CDR1 and CDR2 are SNHLY and FYNNEI. CDR3 length: 13 amino acids, cysteine to phenylalanine. Only CDR3 DNA is held: 39 bases, read in frame from base 1.